This T cell receptor (beta chain) was profiled in a study of control samples from healthy donors and cancer patients. The germline CDR1 and CDR2 sequences are SGHDN and FVKESK. Trimming removed 4 bases from V and 0 bases from J, with 11 bases in between. The CDR3 contains 15 residues. TCRdb's table, derived via immunoSEQ multiplex PCR, lists solely in-frame clones and lacks some. The sample shows some 130,000 clones, roughly 92% of them seen only once. The material sequenced was blood. The TCR was taken from a man between 18 and 29 years old in good health. The gene calls are TRBV14 and TRBJ2-3; D is possibly TRBD1 (6 bases). As DNA, the CDR3 is TGTGCCAGCAGCCCGCAGGGGATTAGCACAGATACGCAGTATTTT. Translation gives CASSPQGISTDTQYF.